This TCR beta chain was identified in a study of cytomegalovirus exposure and HLA in healthy donors. The PCR used 60 Vbeta and 13 Jbeta primers. Clones were read by immunoSEQ multiplex PCR, and TCRdb kept only the in-frame ones, dropping some. The sample comprises 150,000 to 200,000 clones, about 80% of which are singletons, and roughly 9.3% rests with the top ten. This CDR3 has 15 amino acids. The V and J ends lost 2 bases and 5 bases, in that order; junction bases with no gene match: 8. Germline CDR1 is MNHNS and CDR2 is SASEGT. Study-level findings and limits: After further analysis at a later stage, roughly 16,000 TCR beta sequences were associated with HLA alleles at 0.05 false discovery rate. The classifier was said to identify cytomegalovirus status with high specificity and sensitivity.

On this clone itself: Its antigen remains unknown.

The sequence came from a man between 18 and 35 years old in good health and CMV-seropositive. The source material was PBMCs. V and J are TRBV6-1 and TRBJ2-7; 8 bases fit TRBD1. CDR3 protein: CASSEFARGLDEQYF. CDR3 DNA: TGTGCCAGCAGTGAATTCGCCAGGGGGCTTGACGAGCAGTACTTC.